The 23 T cell receptor beta chains presented below share a single source sample, sequenced in a study of T-cell memory formation after mild COVID-19. Each CDR3 protein gets one entry after TCRdb re-called the 5' RACE reads with MiXCR. Of about 400,000 distinct CDR3 sequences listed, under 25% are singletons. The sequenced material came from PBMCs or a T cell subset sorted from them (not recorded which). All receptors derive from an adult woman who had mild COVID-19 (a few samples of this study predate the infection). Cell type and time point are not known.

This rearrangement joins TRBV27 to TRBJ1-1, with 7 bases fitting TRBD1. The germline V gene encodes CDR1 MNHEY and CDR2 SMNVEV (reference sequence). The CDR3 spans 13 residues. The V gene end was trimmed by 6 bases and the J gene end by 5 bases; junction bases not matched to a gene: 6. CDR3 DNA: TGTGCCAGCAGGACAGGGAAGGTTACTGAAGCTTTCTTT. It encodes CASRTGKVTEAFF.

This clonotype has just a few counts. The chain uses TRBV9 and TRBJ2-5; a possible D gene is TRBD1 (5 bases). The germline CDR1 and CDR2 sequences are SGDLS and YYNGEE. This CDR3 is built from 14 residues. The ends were cut back, 4 bases at V and 4 bases at J, with 14 bases in the middle. The DNA for the CDR3 is TGTGCCAGCAGCCCTTTAGGGGCCGGAGAGACCCAGTACTTC. The encoded protein is CASSPLGAGETQYF.

This clonotype was seen a handful of times. The chain joins TRBV2 to TRBJ2-1; D unclear. Germline V gene data show CDR1 as SNHLY and CDR2 as FYNNEI. The CDR3 consists of 13 residues. V shed 4 bases and J shed 4 bases, with 8 bases lying between them. The chain's CDR3 is CASSGGVYNEQFF. As DNA, the CDR3 is TGTGCCAGCAGTGGTGGGGTTTACAATGAGCAGTTCTTC.

This clonotype was counted a few times. The rearrangement joins TRBV28 to TRBJ2-7; 11 bases line up with TRBD2. The CDR3 sequence is 14 residues long. Germline CDR1 MDHEN, CDR2 SYDVKM. V lost 1 base, J lost 13 bases, and 9 bases stayed unmatched. CDR3 region: CASSLYPRTSGCYF. The CDR3 bases are TGTGCCAGCAGTTTATACCCCCGGACTAGCGGGTGCTACTTC.

This sequence joins TRBV29-1 and TRBJ2-7, with D perhaps matching TRBD1 (5 bases). The CDR3 loop spans 12 amino acids. Germline V CDR1 and CDR2: SQVTM, ANQGSEA. V was trimmed by 4 bases and J by 7 bases, leaving 14 bases between them. This CDR3 is CSVAIDRREQYF. The CDR3 DNA reads as TGCAGCGTTGCAATAGACAGAAGGGAGCAGTACTTC.

This clonotype was counted only a few times. The chain uses TRBV6-2 or TRBV6-3 and TRBJ1-5, with 8 positions matching TRBD1. CDR1 MNHEY and CDR2 SVGEGT come from the germline V gene. CDR3 size: 15 residues. V lost 4 bases to trimming and J lost 0 bases; unmatched junction nucleotides: 2. CDR3 DNA: TGTGCCAGCAGTTTTGACAGGGGTAGCAATCAGCCCCAGCATTTT. This encodes CASSFDRGSNQPQHF.

The rearrangement joins TRBV7-8 to TRBJ1-2; possible D gene TRBD1, 5 bases. Per germline, CDR1 SGHVS and CDR2 FQNEAQ. CDR3 size: 17 residues. Trimming removed 5 bases at V and 4 bases at J, with 23 bases between. CDR3 DNA: TGTGCCAGCAGCGGATCGGGACTCACCCCCCGGGGCTATGGCTACACCTTC. As protein: CASSGSGLTPRGYGYTF.

In its sample, this clonotype was seen a few times. The chain carries TRBV5-1 and TRBJ2-5, with D possibly matching TRBD2 (7 bases). In germline, CDR1 is SGHRS, CDR2 YFSETQ. V lost 6 bases and J lost 2, with 17 bases in between. CDR3 length: 15 residues. The CDR3 here is CASMPGGQGQETQYF. CDR3 nucleotide sequence: TGCGCCAGCATGCCGGGGGGCCAGGGACAAGAGACCCAGTACTTC. Drawing the rest from reference TRBV5-1 and TRBJ2-5, the complete variable domain is KAGVTQTPRYLIKTRGQQVTLSCSPISGHRSVSWYQQTPGQGLQFLFEYFSETQRNKGNFPGRFSGRQFSNSRSEMNVSTLELGDSALYLCASMPGGQGQETQYFGPGTRLLVL.

This rearrangement joins TRBV12-3 or TRBV12-4 to TRBJ1-2; 10 bases align to TRBD1. The CDR3 extends over 15 amino acids. Trimming cost V 5 bases and J 6 bases; bases outside gene matches: 9. The CDR3 coding sequence is TGTGCCAGCAGTCTACACCTCGGGACAGGGGATGGCTACACCTTC. Protein sequence: CASSLHLGTGDGYTF.

This clonotype turned up a few times. The DNA of the CDR3 is TGCGCCAGCAGCTTGGCTCCCCAGGGGGCCTACACCGGGGAGCTGTTTTTT. Protein sequence: CASSLAPQGAYTGELFF. This chain connects TRBV5-1 to TRBJ2-2; 8 bases agree with TRBD1. Germline V gene data show CDR1 as SGHRS and CDR2 as YFSETQ. The CDR3 contains 17 residues. V lost 0 bases and J lost 3; bases outside the gene matches: 7. Full variable domain (outside the CDR3, taken from reference TRBV5-1 and TRBJ2-2): KAGVTQTPRYLIKTRGQQVTLSCSPISGHRSVSWYQQTPGQGLQFLFEYFSETQRNKGNFPGRFSGRQFSNSRSEMNVSTLELGDSALYLCASSLAPQGAYTGELFFGEGSRLTVL.

A few counts support this clonotype. This chain uses TRBV29-1 with TRBJ2-4; 7 positions match TRBD2. This CDR3 has 13 residues. J lost 4 bases, V lost 7 bases, and 7 bases had no gene match. Germline CDR1 SQVTM, CDR2 ANQGSEA. CDR3 nucleotides: TGCAGCGCTTTGACTAGCAGTAAAAACATTCAGTACTTC. Amino acids: CSALTSSKNIQYF.

This clonotype was found a few times. The J gene is TRBJ2-4, the V gene TRBV7-9; D gene unclear. Per germline, CDR1 SEHNR and CDR2 FQNEAQ (reference sequence). The CDR3 is made up of 15 amino acids. Deletions cut 2 bases from V and 4 bases from J, with 12 bases between. CDR3 bases: TGTGCCAGCAGCTTAAGTGGAGACCAGAAAAACATTCAGTACTTC. It translates to CASSLSGDQKNIQYF.

The chain uses TRBV3-1 and TRBJ1-1, with a weak D call TRBD1 (5 bases). There are 17 residues in the CDR3. Germline V CDR1 and CDR2: LGHDT, YNNKEL (reference sequence). Trimming took off 8 bases at V and 0 bases at J, with 22 bases between the two ends. CDR3 nucleotide sequence: TGTGCCAGCCGCCCGGGGGGACCCCTGAGGCTGAACACTGAAGCTTTCTTT. Protein: CASRPGGPLRLNTEAFF.

This clonotype was recorded a few times. This rearrangement joins TRBV20-1 to TRBJ2-3; D perhaps matches TRBD2 (6 bases). The CDR3 totals 14 residues. Germline CDR1 is DFQATT and CDR2 is SNEGSKA (reference sequence). V gave up 3 bases and J gave up 3 bases, with 13 bases separating them. The DNA for the CDR3 is TGCAGTGCTAGCTCGTCGGGAGCAACAGATACGCAGTATTTT. Translating it yields CSASSSGATDTQYF.

This rearrangement joins TRBV7-9 to TRBJ1-2; D remains ambiguous. The CDR3 contains 14 residues. Trimming stripped 3 bases from V and 8 bases from J, with 16 bases between. From germline, CDR1 is SEHNR and CDR2 FQNEAQ (reference sequence). CDR3 amino acids: CASSLGQCPLGYTF. CDR3 sequence (DNA): TGTGCCAGCAGCTTGGGCCAGTGCCCCCTGGGCTACACCTTC.

The chain links TRBV9 to TRBJ1-2; D is possibly TRBD1 (5 bases). Per germline, CDR1 SGDLS and CDR2 YYNGEE. V was trimmed by 4 bases and J by 3 bases, leaving 16 bases between them. CDR3 size: 15 residues. The CDR3 here is CASSPVEGSHYGYTF. The CDR3 DNA reads TGTGCCAGCAGCCCGGTCGAGGGGAGTCACTATGGCTACACCTTC.

The chain has TRBV29-1 and TRBJ2-7, with 7 bases fitting TRBD1. CDR1 and CDR2 (germline): SQVTM, ANQGSEA. V lost 7 bases, J lost 5 bases, and 14 bases stayed unmatched. The CDR3 contains 14 residues. CDR3 sequence (DNA): TGCAGCGCCCTCTCCGCAGACAGGGTCCACGAGCAGTACTTC. Its translation is CSALSADRVHEQYF.

There are a few counts of this clonotype. The chain joins TRBV9 to TRBJ2-7; 8 nucleotides line up with TRBD2. This CDR3 region has 15 residues. The J segment lost 2 bases and the V segment lost 4 bases, leaving 8 bases of the junction unmatched. Germline values: CDR1 SGDLS, CDR2 YYNGEE. Written as DNA, the CDR3 is TGTGCCAGCAGCCCGAGAGCGGGAGTGGCCTACGAGCAGTACTTC. Its translation: CASSPRAGVAYEQYF.

This clonotype occurred a few times. This chain uses TRBV11-2 with TRBJ1-2; the D is unclear. With 5 bases removed from V and 4 bases from J, the gap between germline ends came to 17 bases. CDR3 length equals 15 residues. Germline CDR1 SGHAT, CDR2 FQNNGV. In DNA, the CDR3 is TGTGCCAGCAGCCACCTACTACAGCGGAGCTATGGCTACACCTTC. Translating it yields CASSHLLQRSYGYTF.

J is TRBJ2-1 and V is TRBV13, with D perhaps matching TRBD1 (6 bases). Germline assignment: CDR1 PRHDT and CDR2 FYEKMQ (reference sequence). The CDR3 length is 13 residues. Trimming removed 5 bases at V and 11 bases at J, with 16 bases between. The CDR3 protein is CASSLQEDRKQFF. The CDR3 DNA follows: TGTGCCAGCAGCCTCCAAGAAGACAGGAAGCAGTTCTTC.

The rearrangement uses TRBV15 and TRBJ2-7, with a weak D call TRBD1 (5 bases). Trimming shortened V by 0 bases and J by 3 bases, and 9 bases separated the two germline ends. The CDR3 spans 14 residues. Germline assignment: CDR1 LNHNV and CDR2 YYDKDF (reference sequence). CDR3 amino acids: CATSREETVYEQYF. CDR3 DNA sequence: TGTGCCACCAGCAGAGAAGAGACAGTCTACGAGCAGTACTTC.

In DNA form, the CDR3 reads TGTGCCACGGACGGGTCGGCTGGGGCCAACGTCCTGACTTTC. Amino acid sequence: CATDGSAGANVLTF. This chain joins TRBV10-3 and TRBJ2-6; D gene ambiguous. CDR1 and CDR2 from the germline V gene are ENHRY and SYGVKD. V lost 10 bases to trimming and J lost 2 bases, with 12 bases between them. The CDR3 runs 14 residues.

The chain is built from TRBV5-6 and TRBJ1-1, with D perhaps TRBD1 (6 bases). The CDR3 is 15 amino acids. CDR1 and CDR2 from the germline V gene are SGHDT and YYEEEE. V lost 6 bases, J lost 0 bases, and 15 bases lay in between. The CDR3 region has the DNA TGTGCCAGCACTAGGGGGTACCTCATGAACACTGAAGCTTTCTTT. Amino acids: CASTRGYLMNTEAFF. Full variable domain (remainder filled in from reference TRBV5-6 and TRBJ1-1): DAGVTQSPTHLIKTRGQQVTLRCSPKSGHDTVSWYQQALGQGPQFIFQYYEEEERQRGNFPDRFSGHQFPNYSSELNVNALLLGDSALYLCASTRGYLMNTEAFFGQGTRLTVV.